The entry that follows covers one T cell receptor beta chain sequence. Its target is not known. The junction shows a germline mismatch at one end, possibly a read error. Using RNA transcripts as the source, TCR beta CDR3 regions were amplified. RT-PCR in the first round (using the HTBI primer set) targeted the TCR CDR3. One entry per CDR3 protein results from TCRdb running MiXCR on the multiplex PCR reads. Of 550,000 to 850,000 distinct CDR3 sequences in the sample, 18% were seen once. The data were taken from a study of T cells in Graves' hyperthyroidism and ophthalmopathy. Notes on the study in general: Appearing also in blood were most of the thyroid clonotypes expanded above 0.001. Ophthalmopathy prediction by the model preceded onset by a median about 6.5 months.

The specimen was blood. The TCR comes from a woman aged 45-59 years with Graves' hyperthyroidism that later progressed to Graves' ophthalmopathy.

CDR3 loop: CASSPDRTNSGELFF. In DNA, the CDR3 is TGTGCCAGCAGCCCGGACAGGACGAACTCCGGGGAGCTGTTTTTT. The chain is built from TRBV7-9 and TRBJ2-2; the match to TRBD1 covers 7 bases. CDR1 and CDR2 from the germline V gene are SEHNR and FQNEAQ (reference sequence). The CDR3 runs to 15 residues.